This paragraph covers one T cell receptor (beta chain) sequence. No cognate antigen has been identified for it. Base qualities were left out, and no much larger clone turns up one base away. The twin pairs came from the European Cystic Fibrosis Twin and Sibling Study Cohort, which recruited patients from 158 CF clinics across 14 European countries. Zygosity and CFTR genotype were verified in-house, and zygosity was tested by multiplex PCR of nine short tandem repeat loci. Peripheral blood was sampled from each twin, with clinical parameters recorded on the day of blood sampling. Genomic DNA was isolated from peripheral blood cells with phenol/chloroform and kept in TE buffer at 4 degrees C. This entry comes from a study of monozygotic twins with cystic fibrosis (dated by TCRdb to the early 2020s). With regard to the full study: Barcoded libraries were prepared with around 15 PCR cycles from around 2.8 micrograms of fragmented DNA. To assess genetic influence on V and J gene usage, the study compared TCR beta repertoires within and across 16 monozygotic twin pairs with cystic fibrosis. The cohort included ten female and six male twin pairs, mostly children and adolescents, aged about 2.0 to 40 years with a median of about 9 years. Twins were ranked among 980 or so cohort participants for weight-for-height and FEVPerc (FEV1 disease centile) at the day of blood sampling. Data for three of the twin pairs had been reported earlier in a different context. The research as a whole found: Simpson clonality was found to be generally low (median around 0.01), suggesting a naive-dominated repertoire, although higher clonality was observed in the most severely affected patients. No association turned up between shared CDR3 numbers and age, concordance or disease severity, and the cohort was small. Monozygotic CF twin pairs shared significantly more nucleotide-identical clonotypes within each pair than unrelated CF individuals shared with one another (P = 0.000026, Mann-Whitney). V gene usage was most similar to the co-twin for 13 of 16 pairs, and J usage for 8 of 16 pairs, suggesting genetic constraints.

Per the germline V gene, SQVTM is the CDR1 and ANQGSEA is the CDR2. At the junction V is shortened by 7 bases and J by 8 bases; bases outside the gene matches: 9. Its CDR3 holds 12 amino acids, cysteine through phenylalanine. Only the CDR3 DNA is retained, 36 bases long and in frame from the first base. Following the manufacturer's instructions, TCR beta CDR3 regions were amplified by multiplex PCR with the immunoSEQ immune profiling system. An Illumina NextSeq system was used to carry out the sequencing. Turning to the authors' computational methods: Sequence data were processed on the immunoSEQ Analyzer platform, and clonality was calculated as the square root of Simpson's index of productive rearrangements. Similarity in V and J usage was quantified by Jensen-Shannon distance, and CDR3 generation probabilities were calculated with OLGA. Shared CDR3 sequences were searched in the immuneACCESS database (August 2020) and in VDJdb (December 2020). This is the immuneACCESS table as TCRdb keeps it, with only in-frame sequences that have V and J called. A part of the clones is gone; compared with another copy, unresolved V genes explain less than half, and the rest is unexplained. The DNA gave D and trimming, while V, J and clone size come from that table. The sample contains about 9,200 clones, over 99% of them found a single time. The ten most abundant clones make up 0.41% of the sample.

The chain employs TRBV29-1 and TRBJ1-2; a stretch of 8 junction bases matches TRBD1. The material sequenced was blood. The clonotype was recovered from a man younger than 30 with cystic fibrosis. The encoded CDR3 is CSETDRERGYTF. The bases are TGCAGCGAGACGGACAGGGAGCGAGGCTACACCTTC.